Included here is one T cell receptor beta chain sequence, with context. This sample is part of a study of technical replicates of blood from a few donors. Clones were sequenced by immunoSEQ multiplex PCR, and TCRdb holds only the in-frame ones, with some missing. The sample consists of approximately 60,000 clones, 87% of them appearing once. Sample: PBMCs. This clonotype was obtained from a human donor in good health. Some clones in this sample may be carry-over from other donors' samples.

CDR3 DNA: TGTGCCAGCAGTGCAGGACTTCGATCCTACAATGAGCAGTTCTTC. Amino acid sequence: CASSAGLRSYNEQFF. The chain is built from TRBV6-6 and TRBJ2-1; perhaps TRBD2 as D (5 bases). V lost 5 bases and J lost 1, with 12 bases in between. This CDR3 spans 15 amino acids. The germline gives CDR1 MNHNY, CDR2 SVGAGI (reference sequence).